This T cell receptor beta chain is from a study of T cells in localized non-small cell lung cancer. The CDR3 has 14 residues. Germline CDR1 is GTSNPN and CDR2 is SVGIG (reference sequence). Trimming at V came to 1 base and at J to 2 bases, leaving 4 bases not matched to a gene. In regard to this clone: Antigen: not known.

Findings of the study overall: The appearance of a median about 62 of the top 100 tumor clones was seen in adjacent lung. Higher blood T cell density went with longer overall survival. Adjacent uninvolved lung tissue had the highest T cell clonality, exceeding tumor.

Sequencing used immunoSEQ multiplex PCR; TCRdb keeps in-frame clones, though not all of them. Of under 35,000 clones listed, around 92% are singletons. Sequencing was performed on peripheral blood mononuclear cells, taken before any cancer treatment. This TCR was recovered from a woman aged 35 to 75 with stage III lung adenocarcinoma. The chain couples TRBV30 to TRBJ1-2, with 7 bases matching TRBD1. The DNA of the CDR3 is TGTGCCTGGAGTGAGGGACAGCCCAACTATGGCTACACCTTC. It translates to CAWSEGQPNYGYTF.